A single TCR beta chain is shown here with its context. Its target is not known. The CDR3 loop spans 15 amino acids. The V and J ends lost 2 bases and 2 bases respectively, with 11 bases between them. CDR1 and CDR2 (germline): SGHDT, YYEEEE. This sample is drawn from a study of T cell responses to AZD1222 COVID-19 vaccine. The study's findings and limits: Mostly white British, mostly female donors; authors suggested clonal diversity may be underestimated.

Measured with immunoSEQ multiplex PCR; TCRdb has only the in-frame clones, and not every one. Of some 150,000 clones in the sample, around 92% are singletons; the top ten hold about 2.7%. Sequences were derived from peripheral blood, sampled on day 0 of AZD1222 vaccination. This chain uses TRBV5-6 with TRBJ1-3; the D gene is possibly TRBD1 (6 bases). The origin of this receptor is an adult in good health. The CDR3 DNA is TGTGCCAGCAGCTTTCAGGGGAGAGCTGGAAACACCATATATTTT. This encodes CASSFQGRAGNTIYF.